This T cell receptor beta chain is from a study of blood T cell repertoires in COVID-19. About the study: Material from acute and convalescent COVID-19 was sourced from the United States, Italy and Spain. T cells, B-cell-depleted T cells, or PBMCs supplied cDNA or gDNA.

CDR3 length: 12 residues. Germline CDR1 GTSNPN, CDR2 SVGIG (reference sequence). The trim removed 8 bases at V and 5 bases at J, leaving 8 bases unmatched. Authors' methods: Nucleated cell counts were estimated from reference gene primer amplification. Repertoires were generated with immunoSEQ multiplex PCR, while TCRdb's copy carries only in-frame clones and drops some. That table gives V, J and clone size, and the DNA gave D and trimming. The sample consists of about 12,000 clones, approximately 91% of them appearing once. This receptor was taken from a woman aged 70-85 years with active COVID-19. Sequencing was done on a sample of peripheral blood. This chain connects TRBV30 to TRBJ2-5; 7 bases line up with TRBD1. CDR3 nucleotide sequence: TGTGCCGGACAGGCCTTTGGGGAGACCCAGTACTTC. This codes for CAGQAFGETQYF.